Presented here are 13 T cell receptor beta chains from one specimen sequenced in a study of shared clonotypes between healthy human individuals. Positively selected for CCR7, the CD45RO-negative cells used as naive CD8 cells excluded terminally differentiated effector memory CD45RA+ cells. Repertoires were generated with immunoSEQ multiplex PCR, while TCRdb's copy carries only in-frame clones and drops some. Here the sample spans approximately 1.9 million clones, 85% to 95% being singletons. Material: naive CD8+ T cells from PBMCs. These receptors were collected from a man aged 18 to 30 in good health. Some clones in this sample may be carry-over from other donors' samples.

The CDR3 DNA is TGTGCCAGCAGTGGAGAATGGGACAGCCCCTACGAGCAGTACTTC. It encodes CASSGEWDSPYEQYF. This chain joins TRBV6-1 and TRBJ2-7; 7 nucleotides match TRBD1. CDR3 length: 15 amino acids. After removal of 4 bases from V and 2 bases from J, the junction contained 8 bases not matched to a gene. The germline gives CDR1 MNHNS, CDR2 SASEGT.

V is TRBV5-6 and J is TRBJ1-1; D unresolved. The CDR3 loop spans 12 amino acids. V was cut by 4 bases and J by 6 bases, with 10 bases left in between. The germline V gene has CDR1 SGHDT and CDR2 YYEEEE. CDR3: CASSLSGPEAFF. CDR3 in DNA: TGTGCCAGCAGCCTCAGCGGCCCTGAAGCTTTCTTT.

The V call is TRBV19, the J call TRBJ1-1; D not certain. Germline loops: CDR1 LNHDA, CDR2 SQIVND (reference sequence). Trimming took off 2 bases at V and 6 bases at J, with 16 bases between the two ends. CDR3 length: 15 residues. CDR3 bases: TGTGCCAGTAGTATAAGAGGTTTCGGCGGACCTGAAGCTTTCTTT. The encoded protein is CASSIRGFGGPEAFF.

V is TRBV6-6 and J is TRBJ2-7; D is undetermined. The V gene's germline CDR1 is MNHNY and CDR2 SVGAGI (reference sequence). With 0 bases removed from V and 5 bases from J, the gap between germline ends came to 11 bases. The CDR3 has 14 residues. CDR3 sequence: CASSYSEGGNEQYF. CDR3 DNA: TGTGCCAGCAGTTACTCTGAAGGTGGCAACGAGCAGTACTTC.

The CDR3 here is CASSWPRTGTFGGEQFF. The CDR3 DNA follows: TGTGCCAGCAGTTGGCCAAGGACAGGAACCTTTGGGGGTGAGCAGTTCTTC. The rearrangement joins TRBV7-9 to TRBJ2-1, with 7 bases lining up with TRBD1. The J segment lost 9 bases and the V segment lost 6 bases, leaving 20 bases of the junction unmatched. Germline CDR1 is SEHNR and CDR2 is FQNEAQ (reference sequence). This CDR3 is built from 17 residues.

This chain links TRBV28 with TRBJ2-5, with 8 bases aligning to TRBD1. Germline V gene sequence: CDR1 MDHEN, CDR2 SYDVKM. This CDR3 spans 13 amino acids. Unmatched junction bases numbered 4, after V lost 5 bases and J lost 5 bases. CDR3 protein: CASSADREETQYF. The CDR3 bases are TGTGCCAGCAGTGCGGACAGGGAGGAGACCCAGTACTTC. Drawing the rest from reference TRBV28 and TRBJ2-5, the complete variable domain is DVKVTQSSRYLVKRTGEKVFLECVQDMDHENMFWYRQDPGLGLRLIYFSYDVKMKEKGDIPEGYSVSREKKERFSLILESASTNQTSMYLCASSADREETQYFGPGTRLLVL.

The gene calls are TRBV18 and TRBJ2-1, with D uncertain. The CDR3 covers 16 residues. The germline CDR1 and CDR2 sequences are KGHSH and LQKENI. V was clipped by 0 bases and J by 0 bases, with 9 bases between them. CDR3 DNA sequence: TGTGCCAGCTCACCACCGGGGAACCCCTCCTACAATGAGCAGTTCTTC. Translating it yields CASSPPGNPSYNEQFF.

The J gene is TRBJ1-5, the V gene TRBV19; 7 bases map to TRBD1. From germline, CDR1 is LNHDA and CDR2 SQIVND (reference sequence). J gave up 6 bases and V 6 bases, and 8 bases lay outside the gene matches. The CDR3 runs to 14 residues. The CDR3 spells CASRGRGSFQPQHF. Written as DNA, the CDR3 is TGTGCCAGTAGGGGCAGGGGGTCGTTTCAGCCCCAGCATTTT. Supplemented by reference TRBV19 and TRBJ1-5, the full variable domain reads DGGITQSPKYLFRKEGQNVTLSCEQNLNHDAMYWYRQDPGQGLRLIYYSQIVNDFQKGDIAEGYSVSREKKESFPLTVTSAQKNPTAFYLCASRGRGSFQPQHFGDGTRLSIL.

V and J are TRBV5-4 and TRBJ2-1; the match to TRBD2 covers 7 bases. V trimming: 2 bases; J trimming: 9 bases; junction bases outside the gene matches: 8. In germline, CDR1 is SGHNT, CDR2 YYREEE (reference sequence). The CDR3 totals 14 residues. CDR3 coding DNA: TGTGCCAGCAGCTTTCCGGGAGGCCCCGGTGAGCAGTTCTTC. It encodes CASSFPGGPGEQFF.

In this sample, this clone turned up a few times. Other DNA sequences in this specimen translate into the identical CDR3. The chain employs TRBV7-9 and TRBJ2-7; D is uncertain. V dropped 1 base and J dropped 2 bases, with 3 bases sitting between them. The CDR3 has 12 amino acids. From germline, CDR1 is SEHNR and CDR2 FQNEAQ (reference sequence). The CDR3 DNA sequence: TGTGCCAGCAGCTTAGGCACCTACGAGCAGTACTTC. It yields the protein CASSLGTYEQYF.

This clone was seen just once. The V gene is TRBV7-6, the J gene TRBJ2-1; 9 positions agree with TRBD2. CDR1 is SGHVS, CDR2 FNYEAQ, per germline. Unmatched junction bases numbered 1, after V lost 1 base and J lost 3 bases. This CDR3 has 15 amino acids. The CDR3 spells CASSLGLAVYNEQFF. DNA of the CDR3: TGTGCCAGCAGCTTAGGACTAGCGGTCTACAATGAGCAGTTCTTC.

The rearrangement uses TRBV28 and TRBJ2-7; 8 bases agree with TRBD1. The CDR3 spans 14 residues. V lost 5 bases, J lost 4 bases, and 7 bases stayed unmatched. Germline values: CDR1 MDHEN, CDR2 SYDVKM. CDR3: CASSVTGGRYEQYF. CDR3 DNA: TGTGCCAGCAGTGTTACAGGGGGACGGTACGAGCAGTACTTC.

The chain employs TRBV19 and TRBJ2-7; 10 nucleotides line up with TRBD2. Germline trimming cut 1 base from V and 6 bases from J; bases unmatched to any gene: 6. Per the germline V gene, CDR1 is LNHDA and CDR2 is SQIVND (reference sequence). The length of the CDR3 is 15 residues. Written as DNA, the CDR3 is TGTGCCAGTAGTATAGCCGGACTAGCGGTCTCCGAGCAGTACTTC. Its translation: CASSIAGLAVSEQYF. Full variable domain (outside the CDR3, taken from reference TRBV19 and TRBJ2-7): DGGITQSPKYLFRKEGQNVTLSCEQNLNHDAMYWYRQDPGQGLRLIYYSQIVNDFQKGDIAEGYSVSREKKESFPLTVTSAQKNPTAFYLCASSIAGLAVSEQYFGPGTRLTVT.